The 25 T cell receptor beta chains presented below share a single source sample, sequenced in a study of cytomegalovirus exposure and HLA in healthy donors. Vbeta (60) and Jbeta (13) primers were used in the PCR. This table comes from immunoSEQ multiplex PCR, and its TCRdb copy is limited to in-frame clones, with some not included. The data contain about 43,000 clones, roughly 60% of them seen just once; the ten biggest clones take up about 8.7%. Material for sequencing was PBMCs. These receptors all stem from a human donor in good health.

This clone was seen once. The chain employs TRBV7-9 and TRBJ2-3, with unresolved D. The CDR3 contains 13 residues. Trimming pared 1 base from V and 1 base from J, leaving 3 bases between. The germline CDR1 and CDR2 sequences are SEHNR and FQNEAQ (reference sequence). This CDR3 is CASSLGGTDTQYF. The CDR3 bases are TGTGCCAGCAGCTTAGGAGGCACAGATACGCAGTATTTT.

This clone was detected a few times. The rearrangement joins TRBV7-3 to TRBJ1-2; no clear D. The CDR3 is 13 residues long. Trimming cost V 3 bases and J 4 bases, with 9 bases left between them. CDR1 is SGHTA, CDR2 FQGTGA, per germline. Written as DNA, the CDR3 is TGTGCCAGCAGCTTTGCGGGCGTCTATGGCTACACCTTC. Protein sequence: CASSFAGVYGYTF.

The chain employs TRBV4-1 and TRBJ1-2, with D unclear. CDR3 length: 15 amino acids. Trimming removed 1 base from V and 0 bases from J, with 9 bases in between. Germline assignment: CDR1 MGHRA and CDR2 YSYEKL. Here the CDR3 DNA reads TGCGCCAGCAGCCAAGTGCCGCGTCCTAACTATGGCTACACCTTC. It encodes CASSQVPRPNYGYTF.

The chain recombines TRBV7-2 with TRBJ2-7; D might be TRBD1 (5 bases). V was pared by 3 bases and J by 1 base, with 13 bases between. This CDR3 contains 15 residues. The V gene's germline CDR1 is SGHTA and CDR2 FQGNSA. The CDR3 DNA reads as TGTGCCAGCAGCTTGGGTGCAGGGCGGTCCTACGAGCAGTACTTC. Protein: CASSLGAGRSYEQYF.

The CDR3 spells CASSDATGTVGYTF. The CDR3 nucleotides read TGCGCCAGCAGCGACGCGACAGGAACCGTGGGCTACACCTTC. This chain uses TRBV5-1 with TRBJ1-2; the D gene is possibly TRBD1 (6 bases). Germline-derived CDR1 and CDR2 are SGHRS and YFSETQ. Trimming took off 4 bases at V and 8 bases at J, with 18 bases between the two ends. This CDR3 comprises 14 residues.

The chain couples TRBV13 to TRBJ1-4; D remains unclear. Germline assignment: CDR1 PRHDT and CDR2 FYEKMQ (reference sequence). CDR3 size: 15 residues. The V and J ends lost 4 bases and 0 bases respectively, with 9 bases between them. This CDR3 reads CASSSRRATNEKLFF. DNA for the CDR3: TGTGCCAGCAGCTCCCGACGGGCAACTAATGAAAAACTGTTTTTT.

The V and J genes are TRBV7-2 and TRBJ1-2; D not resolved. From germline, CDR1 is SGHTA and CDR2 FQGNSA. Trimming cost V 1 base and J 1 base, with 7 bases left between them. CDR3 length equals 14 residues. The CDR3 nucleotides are TGTGCCAGCAGCTTAGGAGGGAGTAACTATGGCTACACCTTC. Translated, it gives CASSLGGSNYGYTF.

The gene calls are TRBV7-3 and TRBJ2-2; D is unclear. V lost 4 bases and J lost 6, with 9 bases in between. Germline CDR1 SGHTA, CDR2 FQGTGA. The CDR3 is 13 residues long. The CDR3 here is CASSYDNAGELFF. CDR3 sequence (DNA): TGTGCCAGCAGCTACGACAATGCCGGGGAGCTGTTTTTT.

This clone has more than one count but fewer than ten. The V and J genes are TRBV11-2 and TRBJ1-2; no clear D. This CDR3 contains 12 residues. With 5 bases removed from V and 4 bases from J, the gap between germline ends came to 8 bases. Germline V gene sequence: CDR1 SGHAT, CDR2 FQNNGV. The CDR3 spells CASSPSSYGYTF. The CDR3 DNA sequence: TGTGCCAGCAGCCCTTCCAGCTATGGCTACACCTTC. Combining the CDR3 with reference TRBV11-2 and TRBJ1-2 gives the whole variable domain EAGVAQSPRYKIIEKRQSVAFWCNPISGHATLYWYQQILGQGPKLLIQFQNNGVVDDSQLPKDRFSAERLKGVDSTLKIQPAKLEDSAVYLCASSPSSYGYTFGSGTRLTVV.

The CDR3 reads CASSKQGVTEAFF. The CDR3 DNA follows: TGTGCCAGCAGTAAACAGGGAGTCACTGAAGCTTTCTTT. The chain links TRBV2 to TRBJ1-1; D possibly corresponds to TRBD1 (6 bases). CDR1 is SNHLY and CDR2 is FYNNEI in the germline V gene. Trimming stripped 5 bases from V and 4 bases from J, with 11 bases between. This CDR3 contains 13 residues. Combining the CDR3 with reference TRBV2 and TRBJ1-1 gives the whole variable domain EPEVTQTPSHQVTQMGQEVILRCVPISNHLYFYWYRQILGQKVEFLVSFYNNEISEKSEIFDDQFSVERPDGSNFTLKIRSTKLEDSAMYFCASSKQGVTEAFFGQGTRLTVV.

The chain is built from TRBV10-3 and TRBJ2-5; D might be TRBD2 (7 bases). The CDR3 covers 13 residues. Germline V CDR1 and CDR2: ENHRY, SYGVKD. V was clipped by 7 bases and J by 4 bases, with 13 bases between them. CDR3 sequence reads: CAIKGGQGETQYF. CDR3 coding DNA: TGTGCCATCAAGGGGGGGCAAGGAGAGACCCAGTACTTC.

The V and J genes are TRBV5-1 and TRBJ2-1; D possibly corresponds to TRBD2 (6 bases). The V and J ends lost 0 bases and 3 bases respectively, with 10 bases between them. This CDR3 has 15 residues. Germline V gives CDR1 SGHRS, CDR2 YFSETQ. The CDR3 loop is CASSLVSGNYNEQFF. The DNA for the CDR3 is TGCGCCAGCAGCTTGGTTAGCGGAAACTACAATGAGCAGTTCTTC.

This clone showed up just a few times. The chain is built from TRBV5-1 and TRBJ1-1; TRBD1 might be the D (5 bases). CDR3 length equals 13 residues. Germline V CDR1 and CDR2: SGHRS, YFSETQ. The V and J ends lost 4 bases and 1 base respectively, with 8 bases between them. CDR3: CASSPGSNTEAFF. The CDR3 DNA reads TGCGCCAGCAGCCCAGGGTCGAACACTGAAGCTTTCTTT.

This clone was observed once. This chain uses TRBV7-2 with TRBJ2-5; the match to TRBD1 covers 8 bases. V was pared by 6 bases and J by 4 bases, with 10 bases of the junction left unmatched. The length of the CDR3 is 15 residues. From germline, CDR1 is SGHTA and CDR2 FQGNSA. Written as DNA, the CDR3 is TGTGCCAGCAGGCAGGGGGCGAAGTTATTAGAGACCCAGTACTTC. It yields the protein CASRQGAKLLETQYF.

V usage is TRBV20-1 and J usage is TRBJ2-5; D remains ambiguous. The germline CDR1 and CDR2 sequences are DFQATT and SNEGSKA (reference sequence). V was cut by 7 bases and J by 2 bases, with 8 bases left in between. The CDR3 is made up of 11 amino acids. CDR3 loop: CSGVKQETQYF. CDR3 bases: TGCAGTGGCGTAAAACAAGAGACCCAGTACTTC.

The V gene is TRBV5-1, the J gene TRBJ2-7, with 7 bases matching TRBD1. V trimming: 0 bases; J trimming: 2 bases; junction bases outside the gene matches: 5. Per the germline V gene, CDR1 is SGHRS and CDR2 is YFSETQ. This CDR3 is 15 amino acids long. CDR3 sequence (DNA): TGCGCCAGCAGCTTGGCGGCCGGACAGGCCTACGAGCAGTACTTC. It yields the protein CASSLAAGQAYEQYF. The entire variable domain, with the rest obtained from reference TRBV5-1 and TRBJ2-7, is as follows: KAGVTQTPRYLIKTRGQQVTLSCSPISGHRSVSWYQQTPGQGLQFLFEYFSETQRNKGNFPGRFSGRQFSNSRSEMNVSTLELGDSALYLCASSLAAGQAYEQYFGPGTRLTVT.

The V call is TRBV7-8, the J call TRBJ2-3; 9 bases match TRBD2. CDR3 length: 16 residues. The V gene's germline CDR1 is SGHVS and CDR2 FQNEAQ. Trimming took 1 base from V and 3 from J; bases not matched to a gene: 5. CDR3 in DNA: TGTGCCAGCAGCTTAGATACTAGCGGGTTTACAGATACGCAGTATTTT. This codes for CASSLDTSGFTDTQYF.

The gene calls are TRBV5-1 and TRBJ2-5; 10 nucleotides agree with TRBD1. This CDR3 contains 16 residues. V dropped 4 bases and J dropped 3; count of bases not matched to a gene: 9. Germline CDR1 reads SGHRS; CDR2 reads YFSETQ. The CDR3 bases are TGCGCCAGCAGCCTCAACCCGACAGGGGGCGAAGAGACCCAGTACTTC. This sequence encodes CASSLNPTGGEETQYF.

DNA of the CDR3: TGTGCCAGCAGTTACGGTCAGGGTAATGGCTACACCTTC. This gives the protein CASSYGQGNGYTF. The chain has TRBV6-6 and TRBJ1-2; tentative D call: TRBD1 (5 bases). Trimming removed 2 bases from V and 6 bases from J, with 10 bases in between. Germline lookup yields CDR1 MNHNY and CDR2 SVGAGI (reference sequence). The CDR3 totals 13 residues.

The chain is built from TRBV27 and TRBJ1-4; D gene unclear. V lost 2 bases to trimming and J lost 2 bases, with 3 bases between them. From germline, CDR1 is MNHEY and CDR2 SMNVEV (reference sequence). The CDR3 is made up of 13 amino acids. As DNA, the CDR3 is TGTGCCAGCAGTTTAAGCACTAATGAAAAACTGTTTTTT. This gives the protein CASSLSTNEKLFF.

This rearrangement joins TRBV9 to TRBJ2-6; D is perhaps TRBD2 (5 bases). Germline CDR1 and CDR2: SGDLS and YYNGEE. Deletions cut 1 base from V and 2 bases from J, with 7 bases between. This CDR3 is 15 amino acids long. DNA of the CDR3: TGTGCCAGCAGCGTAACGGAGGCTGGGGCCAACGTCCTGACTTTC. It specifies CASSVTEAGANVLTF.

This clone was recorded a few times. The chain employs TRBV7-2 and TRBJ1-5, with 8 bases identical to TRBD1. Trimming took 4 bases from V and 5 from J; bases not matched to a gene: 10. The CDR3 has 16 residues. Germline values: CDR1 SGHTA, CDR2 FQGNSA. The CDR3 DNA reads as TGTGCCAGCAGCTCCCAGGGTGACAGGGGCGATCAGCCCCAGCATTTT. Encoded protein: CASSSQGDRGDQPQHF.

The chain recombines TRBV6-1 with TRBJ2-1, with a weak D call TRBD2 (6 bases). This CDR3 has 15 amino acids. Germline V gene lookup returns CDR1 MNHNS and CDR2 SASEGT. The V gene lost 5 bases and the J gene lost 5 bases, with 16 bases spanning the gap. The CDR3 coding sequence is TGTGCCAGCAGTCCCTGGGTTAGCGGAAACAATGAGCAGTTCTTC. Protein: CASSPWVSGNNEQFF.

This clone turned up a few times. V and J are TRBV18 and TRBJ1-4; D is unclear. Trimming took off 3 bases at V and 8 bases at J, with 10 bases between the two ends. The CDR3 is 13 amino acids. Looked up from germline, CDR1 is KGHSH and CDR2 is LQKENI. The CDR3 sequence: CASSPQQAEKLFF. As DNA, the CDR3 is TGTGCCAGCTCACCCCAGCAGGCGGAAAAACTGTTTTTT.

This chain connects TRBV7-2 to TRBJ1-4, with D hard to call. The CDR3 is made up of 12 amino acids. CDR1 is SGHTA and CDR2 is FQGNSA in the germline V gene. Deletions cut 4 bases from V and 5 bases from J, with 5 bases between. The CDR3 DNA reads TGTGCCAGCAGCTACAGAAATGAAAAACTGTTTTTT. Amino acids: CASSYRNEKLFF. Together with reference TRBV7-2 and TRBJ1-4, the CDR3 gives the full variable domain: GAGVSQSPSNKVTEKGKDVELRCDPISGHTALYWYRQSLGQGLEFLIYFQGNSAPDKSGLPSDRFSAERTGGSVSTLTIQRTQQEDSAVYLCASSYRNEKLFFGSGTQLSVL.